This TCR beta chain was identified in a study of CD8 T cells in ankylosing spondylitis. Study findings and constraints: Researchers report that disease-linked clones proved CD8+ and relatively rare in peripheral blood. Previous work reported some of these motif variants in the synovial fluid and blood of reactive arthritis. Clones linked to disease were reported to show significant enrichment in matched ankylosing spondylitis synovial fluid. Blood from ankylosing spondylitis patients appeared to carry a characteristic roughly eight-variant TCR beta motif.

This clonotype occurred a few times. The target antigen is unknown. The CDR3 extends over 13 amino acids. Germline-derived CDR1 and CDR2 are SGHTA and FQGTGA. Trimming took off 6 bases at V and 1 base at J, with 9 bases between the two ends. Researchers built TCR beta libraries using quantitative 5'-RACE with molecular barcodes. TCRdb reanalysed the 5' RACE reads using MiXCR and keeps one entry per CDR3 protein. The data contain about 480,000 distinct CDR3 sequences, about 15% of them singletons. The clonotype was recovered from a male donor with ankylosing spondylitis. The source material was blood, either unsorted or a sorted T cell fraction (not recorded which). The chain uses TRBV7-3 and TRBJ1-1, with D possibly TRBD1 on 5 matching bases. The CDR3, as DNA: TGTGCCAGCAGATTGGGGGAGAACACTGAAGCTTTCTTT. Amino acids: CASRLGENTEAFF.